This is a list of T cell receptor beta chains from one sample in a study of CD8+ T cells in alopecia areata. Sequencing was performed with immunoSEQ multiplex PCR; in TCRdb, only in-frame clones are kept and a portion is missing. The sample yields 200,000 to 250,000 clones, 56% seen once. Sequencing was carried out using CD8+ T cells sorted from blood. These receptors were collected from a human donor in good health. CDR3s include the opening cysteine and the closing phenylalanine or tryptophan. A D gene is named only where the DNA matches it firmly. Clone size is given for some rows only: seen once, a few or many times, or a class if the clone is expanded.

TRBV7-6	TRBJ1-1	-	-	CASSLYESANTEAFF	TGTGCCAGCAGCCTTTACGAGTCTGCTAACACTGAAGCTTTCTTT
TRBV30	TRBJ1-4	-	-	CAWSPDATNEKLFF	TGTGCCTGGAGTCCCGATGCAACTAATGAAAAACTGTTTTTT
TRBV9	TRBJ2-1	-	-	CASSVDYEQFF	TGTGCCAGCAGCGTAGATTATGAGCAGTTCTTC
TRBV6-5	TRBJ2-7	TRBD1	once	CASSYGQGSDYEQYF	TGTGCCAGCAGTTACGGACAGGGGAGCGACTACGAGCAGTACTTC
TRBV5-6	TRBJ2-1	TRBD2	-	CASSLGPSGGGRNNEQFF	TGTGCCAGCAGCTTGGGACCAAGCGGGGGGGGTAGGAACAATGAGCAGTTCTTC
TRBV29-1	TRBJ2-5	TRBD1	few	CSVDPGQGVQETQYF	TGCAGCGTAGACCCGGGACAGGGGGTTCAAGAGACCCAGTACTTC
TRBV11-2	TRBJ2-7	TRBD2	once	CASSPASGVYEQYF	TGTGCCAGCAGCCCCGCTAGCGGGGTCTACGAGCAGTACTTC
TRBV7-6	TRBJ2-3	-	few	CASSLRGGYDTQYF	TGTGCCAGCAGCCTCAGGGGTGGATACGATACGCAGTATTTT
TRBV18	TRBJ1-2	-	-	CASSPSETNYGYTF	TGTGCCAGCTCACCCTCGGAGACCAACTATGGCTACACCTTC
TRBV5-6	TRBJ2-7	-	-	CASSLGAGYEQYF	TGTGCCAGCAGCTTGGGCGCCGGATACGAGCAGTACTTC
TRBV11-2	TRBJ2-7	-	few	CASSGGSYEQYF	TGTGCCAGCAGCGGCGGGTCCTACGAGCAGTACTTC
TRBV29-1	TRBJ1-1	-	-	CSVEEGLGAEAFF	TGCAGCGTTGAAGAAGGCTTGGGGGCTGAAGCTTTCTTT
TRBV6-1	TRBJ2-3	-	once	CASSEYSYSTDTQYF	TGTGCCAGCAGTGAATACAGCTATAGCACAGATACGCAGTATTTT
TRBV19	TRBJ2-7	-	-	CASSFGLEQYF	TGTGCCAGTAGTTTTGGGCTTGAGCAGTACTTC
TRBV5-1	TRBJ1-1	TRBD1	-	CASSSDRGGKAFF	TGCGCCAGCAGCTCCGACAGGGGAGGGAAAGCTTTCTTT
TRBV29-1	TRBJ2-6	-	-	CSVVLSGANVLTF	TGCAGCGTTGTGCTCTCTGGGGCCAACGTCCTGACTTTC
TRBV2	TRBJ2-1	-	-	CASSGPDVEQFF	TGTGCCAGCAGTGGACCAGATGTTGAGCAGTTCTTC
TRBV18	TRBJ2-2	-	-	CASSPRSQTTGELFF	TGTGCCAGCTCACCCCGGTCGCAAACCACCGGGGAGCTGTTTTTT
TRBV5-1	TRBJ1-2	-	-	CASSYNQGYGYTF	TGCGCCAGCAGCTATAACCAGGGTTATGGCTACACCTTC
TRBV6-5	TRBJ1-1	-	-	CASSYRELLNTEAFF	TGTGCCAGCAGTTACAGGGAACTATTGAACACTGAAGCTTTCTTT
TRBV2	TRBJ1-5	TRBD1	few	CASSGTGYWQPQHF	TGTGCCAGCAGTGGGACAGGGTATTGGCAGCCCCAGCATTTT
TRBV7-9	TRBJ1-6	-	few	CASSSGGNNSPLHF	TGTGCCAGCAGCTCGGGAGGCAATAATTCACCCCTCCACTTT
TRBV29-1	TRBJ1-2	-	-	CSVEVQAGYTF	TGCAGCGTTGAAGTGCAGGCTGGCTACACCTTC
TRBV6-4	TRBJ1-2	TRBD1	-	CASSATGEGNYGYTF	TGTGCCAGCAGCGCCACAGGGGAGGGTAACTATGGCTACACCTTC
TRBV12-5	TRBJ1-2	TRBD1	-	CASGLTGGAGDYTF	TGTGCTAGTGGCCTGACAGGGGGCGCAGGAGACTACACCTTC
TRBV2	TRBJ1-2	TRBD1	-	CASPRTGIYGYTF	TGTGCCAGCCCCCGGACAGGGATCTATGGCTACACCTTC
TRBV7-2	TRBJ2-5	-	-	CASSSPGPGETQYF	TGTGCCAGCAGCTCCCCCGGCCCCGGGGAGACCCAGTACTTC
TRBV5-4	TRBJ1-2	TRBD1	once	CASSVVGGTGAYGYTF	TGTGCCAGCAGCGTGGTGGGGGGCACAGGGGCCTATGGCTACACCTTC
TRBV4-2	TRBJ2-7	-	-	CASSQDPYRDPGFYEQYF	TGTGCCAGCAGCCAAGATCCCTACCGGGACCCCGGCTTCTACGAGCAGTACTTC
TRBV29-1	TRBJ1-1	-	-	CSATTANTEAFF	TGCAGCGCTACGACAGCGAACACTGAAGCTTTCTTT
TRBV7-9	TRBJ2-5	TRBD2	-	CASSPPASGGAGWETQYF	TGTGCCAGCAGCCCCCCGGCGAGCGGGGGGGCCGGGTGGGAGACCCAGTACTTC
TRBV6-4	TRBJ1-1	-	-	CASWDGLLNTEAFF	TGTGCCAGCTGGGACGGTCTATTGAACACTGAAGCTTTCTTT
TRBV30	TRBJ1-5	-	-	CAWSDPQGNQPQHF	TGTGCCTGGAGTGACCCCCAGGGAAATCAGCCCCAGCATTTT
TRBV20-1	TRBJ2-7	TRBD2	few	CSAERGNEQYF	TGCAGTGCTGAGCGGGGGAACGAGCAGTACTTC
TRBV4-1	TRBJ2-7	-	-	CASSQGPLSYEQYF	TGCGCCAGCAGCCAAGGGCCCCTGTCCTACGAGCAGTACTTC
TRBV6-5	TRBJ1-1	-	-	CASSAKGLNTEAFF	TGTGCCAGCAGCGCAAAGGGACTGAACACTGAAGCTTTCTTT
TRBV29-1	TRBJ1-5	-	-	CSVAGQPQHF	TGCAGCGTTGCGGGGCAGCCCCAGCATTTT
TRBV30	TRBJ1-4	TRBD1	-	CAWTLPGQGDSEEKLFF	TGTGCCTGGACCCTGCCAGGACAGGGGGATTCTGAAGAAAAACTGTTTTTT
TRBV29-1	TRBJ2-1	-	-	CSVGGGDYLINEQFF	TGCAGCGTCGGCGGTGGGGATTACCTAATCAATGAGCAGTTCTTC
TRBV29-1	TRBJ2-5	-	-	CSSLLNREETQYF	TGCAGCTCCCTCCTTAACAGGGAAGAGACCCAGTACTTC
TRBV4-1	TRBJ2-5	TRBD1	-	CASSGRQGAWETQYF	TGCGCCAGCAGCGGGCGACAGGGGGCCTGGGAGACCCAGTACTTC
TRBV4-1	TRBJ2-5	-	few	CASSQEGSYQETQYF	TGCGCCAGCAGCCAAGAAGGGTCGTACCAAGAGACCCAGTACTTC
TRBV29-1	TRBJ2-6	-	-	CSVEDGANVLTF	TGCAGCGTTGAGGATGGGGCCAACGTCCTGACTTTC
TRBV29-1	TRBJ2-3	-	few	CSSSRWTAAGDTQYF	TGCAGCTCATCCCGGTGGACAGCCGCCGGAGATACGCAGTATTTT
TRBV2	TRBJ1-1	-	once	CASSESPNTEAFF	TGTGCCAGCAGTGAATCCCCGAACACTGAAGCTTTCTTT